Below are 5 T cell receptor beta chains sequenced from a single sample in a study of post-analysis software for immune sequencing data. Tagging with unique molecular identifiers was a feature of the TCR beta cDNA libraries. TCRdb re-called the PCR reads with MiXCR, one entry per CDR3 protein. The sample lists about 760,000 distinct CDR3 sequences, roughly 30% occurring once. General study points: Patients showed TRBV5-6, TRBV5-1 and TRBV20-1 among five TRBV segments more frequent than in controls.

No cognate antigen is known for these TCRs. Sequencing used blood. These receptors were collected from a girl between 10 and 17 years old with multiple sclerosis.

The V gene is TRBV9, the J gene TRBJ2-7, with a possible D match to TRBD2 (6 bases). Deletions cut 0 bases from V and 1 base from J, with 11 bases between. The germline V gene has CDR1 SGDLS and CDR2 YYNGEE. The CDR3 consists of 15 residues. CDR3 sequence reads: CASSVAPAGSYEQYF. In nucleotides, the CDR3 is TGTGCCAGCAGCGTAGCTCCGGCGGGGTCCTACGAGCAGTACTTC.

The chain couples TRBV28 to TRBJ2-7, with 8 bases fitting TRBD1. V trimming: 6 bases; J trimming: 3 bases; junction bases outside the gene matches: 7. The CDR3 extends over 14 amino acids. CDR1 and CDR2 from the germline V gene are MDHEN and SYDVKM. The CDR3 sequence is CASRLPGQDYEQYF. The CDR3 DNA is TGTGCCAGCAGGTTACCGGGACAGGACTACGAGCAGTACTTC.

The chain carries TRBV20-1 and TRBJ2-2; possibly TRBD1 for D (5 bases). Between the trimmed V and J ends, which lost 5 bases and 1 base, there was a span of 8 bases. There are 13 residues in the CDR3. Germline V lookup: CDR1 DFQATT, CDR2 SNEGSKA (reference sequence). CDR3 sequence (DNA): TGCAGTGCTTCGACAGAGAACACCGGGGAGCTGTTTTTT. This encodes CSASTENTGELFF.

The chain has TRBV29-1 and TRBJ2-3; D might be TRBD2 (5 bases). V was shortened by 4 bases and J by 4 bases, with 24 bases between the two germline ends. The CDR3 loop spans 17 amino acids. CDR1 is SQVTM and CDR2 is ANQGSEA in the germline V gene. The CDR3 DNA reads TGCAGCGTTGGCCCGCTTACCGCGGGCACCGGCCCAGATACGCAGTATTTT. Translating gives CSVGPLTAGTGPDTQYF.

This clonotype turned up a few times. J is TRBJ1-5 and V is TRBV6-1, with TRBD1 identical over 9 bases. This CDR3 is 15 amino acids long. Germline assignment: CDR1 MNHNS and CDR2 SASEGT. Unmatched junction bases numbered 11, after V lost 7 bases and J lost 7 bases. In nucleotides, the CDR3 is TGTGCCAGCACCCCGCCGGGACAGGGATACCAGCCCCAGCATTTT. Protein product: CASTPPGQGYQPQHF.